The present T cell receptor (beta chain) was sequenced within a study of T cell repertoires in cytomegalovirus infection. Whole-study context: Both CMV infection and a matching HLA type were indicated by public TCR beta signatures. Findings and limits, study-wide: There were HLA-C-restricted CMV-specific TCR beta clonotypes dominating the ex vivo response. Adding up the frequency of public TCR beta families identified people who carried CMV plus the relevant HLA.

Concerning this clonotype: Its specificity is not known.

CDR1 SGHKS and CDR2 YYEKEE come from the germline V gene (reference sequence). CDR3 length: 17 amino acids. The germline V and J ends were trimmed by 0 bases and 6 bases, with 16 bases remaining between them. TCRdb itself ran the reads through MiXCR, one entry per CDR3 protein. Of 560,000 or so distinct CDR3 sequences in the sample, approximately 17% were seen once. This sequence originates from a human donor in good health (CMV status not recorded). Some clones in this sample may be carry-over from other donors' samples. Material for sequencing was CD8+ T cells from PBMCs. V gene TRBV5-5 combines with J gene TRBJ1-6; D call uncertain. The CDR3 region has the DNA TGTGCCAGCAGCTTGGAAACGGCGTCCGTCTTTAATTCACCCCTCCACTTT. Translating it yields CASSLETASVFNSPLHF.